The sequence of this T cell receptor (beta chain) was determined in a study of CD8+ T cells in alopecia areata. The germline gives CDR1 SEHNR, CDR2 FQNEAQ (reference sequence). V gave up 7 bases and J gave up 4 bases, with 15 bases separating them. The CDR3 runs 14 residues. Extracted RNA was reverse transcribed into cDNA, the sequencing template. The method was immunoSEQ multiplex PCR; TCRdb's version includes in-frame clones alone and lacks a portion of them. The profile shows about 76,000 clones, approximately 64% of them singletons. Treatment of the sample: oral pan-JAK inhibitor, 5-10 mg twice daily.

The sequence derives from a human donor with alopecia areata. The sample was CD8+ T cells sorted from blood, taken at week 24, from a patient treated with tofacitinib. This chain links TRBV7-9 with TRBJ2-3; D is possibly TRBD2 (5 bases). Written as DNA, the CDR3 is TGTGCCAGCACCAATCGGCTAGCCCCAGATACGCAGTATTTT. Amino acids: CASTNRLAPDTQYF. The complete variable domain, with remaining parts taken from reference TRBV7-9 and TRBJ2-3, reads DTGVSQNPRHKITKRGQNVTFRCDPISEHNRLYWYRQTLGQGPEFLTYFQNEAQLEKSRLLSDRFSAERPKGSFSTLEIQRTEQGDSAMYLCASTNRLAPDTQYFGPGTRLTVL.